This T cell receptor beta chain was recovered during a study of shared clonotypes between healthy human individuals. Study outcomes and limitations: Sample collection involved blood only; tissue repertoires are likely different. Some clonotypes were shared by all four sorted-subset donors, while others were not shared. The non-shared ones had lower generation probabilities than the shared ones.

Deep level was the assay's run setting. Across several immunoSEQ plates, the genomic DNA of each subset was split evenly. Profiled with immunoSEQ multiplex PCR; TCRdb holds only in-frame clones, not every one. The sample has some 2,000,000 clones; around 95% are singletons. The CDR3 is 15 residues long. The V gene end was trimmed by 3 bases and the J gene end by 4 bases; junction bases not matched to a gene: 9. Germline-derived CDR1 and CDR2 are SGHNT and YYREEE (reference sequence). This clone showed up just once. Its antigen is unidentified. Sample: naive CD4+ T cells sorted from blood. Subset of the sample: CD45RA+ positively selected. This rearrangement joins TRBV5-4 to TRBJ2-5, with 7 nucleotides matching TRBD1. The TCR sequence derives from a man aged 18 to 29 in good health. DNA for the CDR3: TGTGCCAGCAGCTGGAACAGGGGAGAGGCAGAGACCCAGTACTTC. It yields the protein CASSWNRGEAETQYF.